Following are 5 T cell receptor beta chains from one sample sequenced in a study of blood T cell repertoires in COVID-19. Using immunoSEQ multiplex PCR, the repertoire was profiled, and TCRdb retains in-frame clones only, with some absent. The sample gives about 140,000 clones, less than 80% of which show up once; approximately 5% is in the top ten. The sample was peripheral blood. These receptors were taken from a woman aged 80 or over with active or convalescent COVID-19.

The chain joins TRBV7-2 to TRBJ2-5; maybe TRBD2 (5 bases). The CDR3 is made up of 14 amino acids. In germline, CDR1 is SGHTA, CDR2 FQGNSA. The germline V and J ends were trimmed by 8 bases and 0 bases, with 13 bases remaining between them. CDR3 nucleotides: TGTGCCAGCGGTCTAACGGGGAACCAAGAGACCCAGTACTTC. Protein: CASGLTGNQETQYF.

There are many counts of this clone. CDR3: CASSPVLSSENIQYF. The CDR3 DNA sequence: TGCGCCAGCAGCCCTGTATTGTCTAGCGAAAACATTCAGTACTTC. The V call is TRBV4-1, the J call TRBJ2-4, with a tentative D call TRBD2 (6 bases). This CDR3 has 15 amino acids. Trimming cost V 4 bases and J 5 bases, with 15 bases left between them. Germline V CDR1 and CDR2: MGHRA, YSYEKL.

CDR3 nucleotide sequence: TGTGCCAGCAGTGAGGGGGCTGCAAGCTCCTATAATTCACCCCTCCACTTT. Translation gives CASSEGAASSYNSPLHF. The rearrangement uses TRBV25-1 and TRBJ1-6, with TRBD1 as a possible D gene (6 bases). V gave up 3 bases and J gave up 0 bases, with 12 bases separating them. CDR1 is MGHDK and CDR2 is SYGVNS in the germline V gene. The CDR3 runs 17 residues.

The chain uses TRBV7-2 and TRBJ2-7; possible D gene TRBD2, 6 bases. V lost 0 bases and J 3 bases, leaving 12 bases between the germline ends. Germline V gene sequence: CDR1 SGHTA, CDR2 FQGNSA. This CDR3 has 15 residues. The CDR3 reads CASSLAGGLNYEQYF. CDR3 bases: TGTGCCAGCAGCTTAGCGGGGGGACTGAACTACGAGCAGTACTTC. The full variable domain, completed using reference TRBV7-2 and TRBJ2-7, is GAGVSQSPSNKVTEKGKDVELRCDPISGHTALYWYRQSLGQGLEFLIYFQGNSAPDKSGLPSDRFSAERTGGSVSTLTIQRTQQEDSAVYLCASSLAGGLNYEQYFGPGTRLTVT.

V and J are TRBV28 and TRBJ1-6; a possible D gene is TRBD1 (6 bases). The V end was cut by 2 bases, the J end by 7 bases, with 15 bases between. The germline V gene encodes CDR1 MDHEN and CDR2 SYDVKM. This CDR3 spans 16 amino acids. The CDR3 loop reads CASSLTQGRSNSPLHF. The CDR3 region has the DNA TGTGCCAGCAGTTTAACACAGGGAAGATCAAATTCACCCCTCCACTTT.